A selection of T cell receptor beta chains follows, all from one sample in a study of T cells expressing NK-cell markers. TCRdb re-called the 5' RACE reads and gives one entry per CDR3 protein, without DNA. The sample is made up of some 410,000 distinct CDR3 sequences, and the top ten hold about 7.3% of it. The sample was blood T cells: a sorted CD56 or NKG2C T cell subset, CD4+ or CD8+ T cells, or bulk PBMC T cells (not recorded which). These receptors were collected from a woman between 18 and 69 years old in good health. Each CDR3 is given with its conserved first and last residue. The order of the fields is J gene, V gene, CDR3 protein.

TRBJ1-6 | TRBV18 | CASSPGRGNGSPLHF
TRBJ2-7 | TRBV20-1 | CSARLAGTSDYEQYF
TRBJ2-1 | TRBV9 | CASSAWTSGRKQFF
TRBJ2-2 | TRBV5-6 | CASNPTGQGTPGELFF
TRBJ1-5 | TRBV10-3 | CAISSGGGQPQHF
TRBJ2-5 | TRBV29-1 | CSPSGAGEETQYF
TRBJ2-7 | TRBV6-5 | CASRGYVEQYF
TRBJ2-1 | TRBV20-1 | CSARGLAGWNEQFF
TRBJ1-2 | TRBV29-1 | CSVGGTVYGYTF
TRBJ2-1 | TRBV20-1 | CSASAGARVDEQFF
TRBJ2-5 | TRBV7-3 | CASSLAGIYQETQYF
TRBJ2-7 | TRBV9 | CASSGNRGYEQYF
TRBJ2-1 | TRBV20-1 | CSARSREGYNEQFF
TRBJ2-5 | TRBV10-3 | CAISGSGLQETQYF
TRBJ2-3 | TRBV7-2 | CASSSAGHINTDTQYF
TRBJ2-5 | TRBV5-1 | CASSPKEPDGTQYF
TRBJ2-6 | TRBV29-1 | CSVLGGTGANVLTF
TRBJ2-3 | TRBV29-1 | CSVATGGTDTQYF
TRBJ2-7 | TRBV20-1 | CSARVLERGFVYEQYF
TRBJ2-2 | TRBV7-2 | CASSLVVGMNTGELFF
TRBJ2-5 | TRBV6-1 | CASSMTGETQYF
TRBJ2-3 | TRBV15 | CATTSGRGGTDTQYF
TRBJ1-1 | TRBV12-3/TRBV12-4 | CASTTEGGWRETEAFF
TRBJ2-5 | TRBV11-2 | CASSHPGERVAQYF
TRBJ2-1 | TRBV7-2 | CASSQKRGALYNEQFF
TRBJ2-3 | TRBV11-2 | CASSSRVLLDTQYF
TRBJ2-5 | TRBV29-1 | CSVPGGQETQYF
TRBJ2-3 | TRBV7-2 | CASSFHRKSDTQYF
TRBJ2-1 | TRBV7-2 | CASSLPGHEQFF
TRBJ2-2 | TRBV5-6 | CASSLGPLAGGQANTGELFF
TRBJ2-3 | TRBV28 | CGSGSHLIDTQYF
TRBJ2-3 | TRBV18 | CASSPVVGTDTQYF
TRBJ2-5 | TRBV15 | CATSSLGGETETQYF
TRBJ2-1 | TRBV6-2/TRBV6-3 | CASSYPRTHSLSYNEQFF
TRBJ1-5 | TRBV3-1 | CASSQARGNQPQHF
TRBJ2-5 | TRBV20-1 | CSAGLAGKTQYF
TRBJ2-3 | TRBV27 | CASGRASRGMQYF
TRBJ1-2 | TRBV20-1 | CSARGDRQENYGYTF
TRBJ2-1 | TRBV20-1 | CSARDSLATPYNEQFF
TRBJ1-2 | TRBV6-1 | CASSENGSFGYTF